The 15 T cell receptor beta chains given below trace back to one sample, sequenced in a study of shared clonotypes between healthy human individuals. Naive CD8 cells, CD45RO-negative and positively selected for CCR7, excluded terminally differentiated effector memory CD45RA+ cells. Using immunoSEQ multiplex PCR, the repertoire was profiled, and TCRdb retains in-frame clones only, with some absent. The sample gives hundreds of thousands of clones, about 98% of which show up once; around 0.3% is in the top ten. Sequencing was carried out using naive CD8+ T cells sorted from blood. The receptors come from a man in his thirties or forties in good health.

This chain links TRBV15 with TRBJ1-4; D unclear. The CDR3 is made up of 13 amino acids. With 5 bases removed from V and 3 bases from J, the gap between germline ends came to 7 bases. In germline, CDR1 is LNHNV, CDR2 YYDKDF (reference sequence). The CDR3 reads CATSSRANEKLFF. Written as DNA, the CDR3 is TGTGCCACCAGCTCGCGGGCTAATGAAAAACTGTTTTTT.

The gene calls are TRBV27 and TRBJ2-7, with a tentative D call TRBD1 (5 bases). V was cut by 3 bases and J by 3 bases, with 15 bases left in between. Germline CDR1 reads MNHEY; CDR2 reads SMNVEV (reference sequence). The CDR3 totals 15 residues. CDR3 sequence: CASSFDSSNFYEQYF. DNA of the CDR3: TGTGCCAGCAGTTTCGACAGCTCGAACTTCTACGAGCAGTACTTC.

V usage is TRBV7-2 and J usage is TRBJ2-7, with 14 bases fitting TRBD2. The junction had 4 bases not matched to a gene; V was cut back by 4 bases and J by 5 bases. The germline gives CDR1 SGHTA, CDR2 FQGNSA. The CDR3 contains 15 residues. The DNA of the CDR3 is TGTGCCAGCAGCTGGACTAGCGGGAGGCTCGACGAGCAGTACTTC. Protein product: CASSWTSGRLDEQYF.

CDR3 nucleotides: TGCGCCAGCAGTGAGAGAGACCCCTTGGCGGATACGCAGTATTTT. Translation gives CASSERDPLADTQYF. V is TRBV10-2 and J is TRBJ2-3; D gene ambiguous. V gave up 2 bases and J gave up 6 bases, with 15 bases separating them. The CDR3 is made up of 15 amino acids. Per the germline V gene, CDR1 is WSHSY and CDR2 is SAAADI.

The J gene is TRBJ2-1, the V gene TRBV7-3; 10 bases match TRBD2. Trimming removed 5 bases from V and 0 bases from J; junction bases left unmatched: 7. CDR1 is SGHTA and CDR2 is FQGTGA in the germline V gene. The CDR3 extends over 17 amino acids. The CDR3 nucleotides are TGTGCCAGCAGCCCTATCCCTAGCGGGAGCTCCTACAATGAGCAGTTCTTC. Protein sequence: CASSPIPSGSSYNEQFF.

This clone is a singleton in its sample. The V call is TRBV13, the J call TRBJ2-2; D not resolved. V lost 4 bases to trimming and J lost 3 bases, with 0 bases between them. The CDR3 is 11 amino acids. CDR1 is PRHDT and CDR2 is FYEKMQ in the germline V gene (reference sequence). For the CDR3, the DNA is TGTGCCAGCAGCTACACCGGGGAGCTGTTTTTT. It translates to CASSYTGELFF.

The chain is built from TRBV5-6 and TRBJ1-4; 12 nucleotides align to TRBD1. J was trimmed by 7 bases and V by 2 bases; bases with no gene match: 3. Germline V gives CDR1 SGHDT, CDR2 YYEEEE. The length of the CDR3 is 15 residues. The CDR3 nucleotides read TGTGCCAGCAGCTTTGGGACAGGGGGCGGTGAAAAACTGTTTTTT. Its protein is CASSFGTGGGEKLFF.

The V gene is TRBV28, the J gene TRBJ1-1, with D possibly being TRBD1 (5 bases). Trimming removed 4 bases from V and 0 bases from J, with 15 bases in between. The CDR3 has 16 amino acids. Germline-derived CDR1 and CDR2 are MDHEN and SYDVKM. The CDR3: CASSSIPGLMNTEAFF. CDR3 bases: TGTGCCAGCAGTTCTATCCCAGGGCTCATGAACACTGAAGCTTTCTTT.

The chain has TRBV5-6 and TRBJ2-3, with D maybe TRBD1 (6 bases). The germline CDR1 and CDR2 sequences are SGHDT and YYEEEE. V lost 5 bases, J lost 0 bases, and 13 bases lay in between. The CDR3 has 15 residues. This CDR3 reads CASSSTGSSTDTQYF. The CDR3 DNA follows: TGTGCCAGCAGTTCCACAGGGAGTAGCACAGATACGCAGTATTTT. Variable domain in full (rest from reference TRBV5-6 and TRBJ2-3): DAGVTQSPTHLIKTRGQQVTLRCSPKSGHDTVSWYQQALGQGPQFIFQYYEEEERQRGNFPDRFSGHQFPNYSSELNVNALLLGDSALYLCASSSTGSSTDTQYFGPGTRLTVL.

The J gene is TRBJ2-7, the V gene TRBV7-8; D is unresolved. Trimming took 2 bases from V and 0 from J, leaving 8 bases between them. Germline V gene lookup returns CDR1 SGHVS and CDR2 FQNEAQ. The CDR3 sequence is 14 residues long. DNA of the CDR3: TGTGCCAGCAGCTTAAAGATCGCCTCCTACGAGCAGTACTTC. Translating it yields CASSLKIASYEQYF.

As DNA, the CDR3 is TGTGCCAGTAGCCCCTCCGGGACTAGCGTGCTGGGGCAGTACTTC. This codes for CASSPSGTSVLGQYF. The chain is built from TRBV19 and TRBJ2-7, with 10 nucleotides matching TRBD2. Germline V CDR1 and CDR2: LNHDA, SQIVND (reference sequence). CDR3 length: 15 amino acids. V trimming: 6 bases; J trimming: 9 bases; junction bases outside the gene matches: 14.

CDR3 in amino acids: CASSLDRDRDHYGYTF. Here the CDR3 DNA reads TGTGCCAGCAGCTTAGACCGGGACAGGGACCACTATGGCTACACCTTC. The V and J genes are TRBV7-8 and TRBJ1-2; 9 bases are shared with TRBD1. V gave up 1 base and J gave up 3 bases; unmatched junction bases: 6. Germline V gene lookup returns CDR1 SGHVS and CDR2 FQNEAQ. This CDR3 spans 16 amino acids.

This clone was seen once. This chain joins TRBV9 and TRBJ2-4; D not resolved. This CDR3 spans 14 amino acids. V was shortened by 0 bases and J by 0 bases, with 4 bases between the two germline ends. CDR1 is SGDLS, CDR2 YYNGEE, per germline. The CDR3 DNA reads as TGTGCCAGCAGCGTAGGTATAGCCAAAAACATTCAGTACTTC. Its translation: CASSVGIAKNIQYF. Drawing the rest from reference TRBV9 and TRBJ2-4, the complete variable domain is DSGVTQTPKHLITATGQRVTLRCSPRSGDLSVYWYQQSLDQGLQFLIQYYNGEERAKGNILERFSAQQFPDLHSELNLSSLELGDSALYFCASSVGIAKNIQYFGAGTRLSVL.

The chain uses TRBV29-1 and TRBJ2-2; D perhaps matches TRBD1 (5 bases). Trimming left V 0 bases short and J 4 bases short, with 15 bases between. The CDR3 runs 16 residues. Germline-derived CDR1 and CDR2 are SQVTM and ANQGSEA. The CDR3 DNA follows: TGCAGCGTTGAAGATCGTCAGGGTATCGGCACCGGGGAGCTGTTTTTT. It encodes CSVEDRQGIGTGELFF.

The table lists this clone with a count of one. The genes are TRBV27 and TRBJ2-1; tentatively, D is TRBD1 (5 bases). Per the germline V gene, CDR1 is MNHEY and CDR2 is SMNVEV (reference sequence). The CDR3 runs 16 residues. V shed 5 bases and J shed 7 bases, with 21 bases lying between them. CDR3 protein: CASSPRTNVNVNEQFF. CDR3 in DNA: TGTGCCAGCAGTCCACGGACAAACGTAAACGTGAATGAGCAGTTCTTC.